Shown below are 20 T cell receptor beta chains from a single sample sequenced in a study of cytomegalovirus exposure and HLA in healthy donors. Vbeta (60) and Jbeta (13) primers were used in the PCR. The assay was immunoSEQ multiplex PCR, and TCRdb's table has in-frame clones only and misses some. The sample shows about 95,000 clones, 76% of them seen only once. Sequencing input: PBMCs. The receptors were sampled from a man aged 25-45 years in good health and CMV-seropositive.

This sequence joins TRBV5-1 and TRBJ1-5; D is uncertain. This CDR3 spans 14 amino acids. Germline V gene lookup returns CDR1 SGHRS and CDR2 YFSETQ. The germline V and J ends were trimmed by 0 bases and 1 base, with 5 bases remaining between them. The CDR3 loop reads CASSLGASNQPQHF. DNA for the CDR3: TGCGCCAGCAGCTTGGGCGCGAGCAATCAGCCCCAGCATTTT.

The chain combines TRBV5-1 with TRBJ2-4; 10 bases are a match to TRBD1. CDR1 is SGHRS and CDR2 is YFSETQ in the germline V gene. The CDR3 consists of 12 residues. Trimming cost V 0 bases and J 16 bases; bases outside gene matches: 4. The CDR3 loop is CASSLAGTGVYF. CDR3 nucleotides: TGCGCCAGCAGCTTGGCCGGGACAGGGGTCTACTTC. The full variable domain, rest sourced from reference TRBV5-1 and TRBJ2-4, is KAGVTQTPRYLIKTRGQQVTLSCSPISGHRSVSWYQQTPGQGLQFLFEYFSETQRNKGNFPGRFSGRQFSNSRSEMNVSTLELGDSALYLCASSLAGTGVYFGAGTRLSVL.

The chain has TRBV7-9 and TRBJ2-6; D uncertain. Germline CDR1 and CDR2: SEHNR and FQNEAQ (reference sequence). The CDR3 consists of 16 residues. V was trimmed by 0 bases and J by 0 bases, leaving 6 bases between them. The CDR3 here is CASSLASLSGANVLTF. The CDR3 DNA is TGTGCCAGCAGCTTAGCGTCCCTCTCTGGGGCCAACGTCCTGACTTTC.

This sequence joins TRBV5-6 and TRBJ2-5; D is possibly TRBD2 (6 bases). This CDR3 contains 16 residues. V was pared by 4 bases and J by 4 bases, with 20 bases between. In germline, CDR1 is SGHDT, CDR2 YYEEEE. The CDR3: CASSPGDSTRAETQYF. The DNA for the CDR3 is TGTGCCAGCAGCCCGGGGGACTCCACACGGGCAGAGACCCAGTACTTC.

Only a few counts were recorded for this clone. The genes are TRBV4-1 and TRBJ2-2; tentative D call: TRBD2 (6 bases). This CDR3 comprises 12 residues. Trimming took 4 bases from V and 8 from J, leaving 8 bases between them. The germline V gene encodes CDR1 MGHRA and CDR2 YSYEKL. The CDR3 DNA sequence: TGCGCCAGCAGCCGCGGGGAGGGGGAGCTGTTTTTT. Its translation is CASSRGEGELFF.

This rearrangement joins TRBV5-4 to TRBJ2-7; TRBD1 might be the D (7 bases). Germline values: CDR1 SGHNT, CDR2 YYREEE (reference sequence). This CDR3 has 15 residues. Deletions cut 2 bases from V and 4 bases from J, with 16 bases between. The CDR3 region has the DNA TGTGCCAGCAGCTTCCAGGGGGGAAGATCGTACGAGCAGTACTTC. This encodes CASSFQGGRSYEQYF.

This clone has a handful of counts. The chain links TRBV25-1 to TRBJ2-3, with TRBD2 matching 12 bases. This CDR3 has 16 residues. J lost 1 base, V lost 5 bases, and 4 bases had no gene match. Germline V lookup: CDR1 MGHDK, CDR2 SYGVNS. The CDR3 reads CASSSTSGGGTDTQYF. The CDR3 DNA follows: TGTGCCAGCAGTTCGACTAGCGGGGGAGGCACAGATACGCAGTATTTT.

V and J are TRBV4-2 and TRBJ2-7; TRBD1 aligns across 9 bases. The CDR3 runs to 15 residues. Germline CDR1 is LGHNA and CDR2 is YNFKEQ. With V trimmed by 4 bases and J by 4 bases, 8 bases remained unmatched. CDR3 DNA: TGTGCCAGCAGCCTAACCGGGACAGGGTCGTACGAGCAGTACTTC. It yields the protein CASSLTGTGSYEQYF.

This chain links TRBV28 with TRBJ2-5, with D tentatively TRBD1 (5 bases). There are 17 residues in the CDR3. The V and J ends lost 4 bases and 2 bases respectively, with 20 bases between them. The germline CDR1 and CDR2 sequences are MDHEN and SYDVKM. The CDR3 DNA sequence: TGTGCCAGCAGTTCCCCCGACTGGGGCGGTAAACAAGAGACCCAGTACTTC. Its translation is CASSSPDWGGKQETQYF. Looking up the rest from reference TRBV28 and TRBJ2-5 gives the full variable domain: DVKVTQSSRYLVKRTGEKVFLECVQDMDHENMFWYRQDPGLGLRLIYFSYDVKMKEKGDIPEGYSVSREKKERFSLILESASTNQTSMYLCASSSPDWGGKQETQYFGPGTRLLVL.

The CDR3: CSVASDRGGDGYTF. CDR3 DNA sequence: TGCAGCGTTGCCTCGGACAGGGGAGGGGATGGCTACACCTTC. The chain carries TRBV29-1 and TRBJ1-2, with 9 bases aligning to TRBD1. This CDR3 is built from 14 residues. V was pared by 4 bases and J by 6 bases, with 9 bases of the junction left unmatched. From germline, CDR1 is SQVTM and CDR2 ANQGSEA.

This chain joins TRBV4-2 and TRBJ1-6; 8 positions agree with TRBD1. The V gene end was trimmed by 4 bases and the J gene end by 10 bases; junction bases not matched to a gene: 12. The germline gives CDR1 LGHNA, CDR2 YNFKEQ. This CDR3 contains 16 residues. The CDR3 loop reads CASSLPTGDNISPLHF. CDR3 coding DNA: TGTGCCAGCAGCCTCCCGACAGGGGATAATATCTCACCCCTCCACTTT.

This clone has more than one count but fewer than ten. V usage is TRBV5-4 and J usage is TRBJ1-6, with 7 nucleotides matching TRBD1. CDR3 length: 15 residues. The J segment lost 8 bases and the V segment lost 4 bases, leaving 9 bases of the junction unmatched. Germline V CDR1 and CDR2: SGHNT, YYREEE (reference sequence). In DNA form, the CDR3 reads TGTGCCAGCAGCCAAACAACAGGGGCCGATTCACCCCTCCACTTT. It translates to CASSQTTGADSPLHF.

The V call is TRBV11-2, the J call TRBJ1-2; TRBD1 matches at 9 bases. V shed 4 bases and J 4 bases; nucleotides not matched to a gene: 10. Per the germline V gene, CDR1 is SGHAT and CDR2 is FQNNGV. There are 16 residues in the CDR3. CDR3 sequence reads: CASSSRPTGGFYGYTF. In DNA, the CDR3 is TGTGCCAGCAGCTCGCGCCCGACAGGGGGATTCTATGGCTACACCTTC.

This clone is a singleton in its sample. The CDR3 loop is CASSLVRDRGAQYF. CDR3 nucleotide sequence: TGTGCCAGCAGCTTAGTTAGGGACAGGGGGGCCCAGTACTTC. The V gene is TRBV7-2, the J gene TRBJ2-5; TRBD1 matches at 11 bases. V lost 1 base, J lost 9 bases, and 4 bases stayed unmatched. CDR3 length: 14 amino acids. Germline CDR1 is SGHTA and CDR2 is FQGNSA.

The chain carries TRBV13 and TRBJ2-3; 9 bases fit TRBD2. Unmatched junction bases numbered 6, after V lost 5 bases and J lost 0 bases. Germline CDR1 and CDR2: PRHDT and FYEKMQ (reference sequence). This CDR3 has 16 residues. The CDR3 bases are TGTGCCAGCAGCCTCTCTAGCGGGAAGAGCACAGATACGCAGTATTTT. It yields the protein CASSLSSGKSTDTQYF.

Written as DNA, the CDR3 is TGTGCCTGGAGTGTACCCGGGGGATCTGAAAAACTGTTTTTT. This gives the protein CAWSVPGGSEKLFF. The chain is built from TRBV30 and TRBJ1-4; possible D gene TRBD1, 5 bases. Germline-derived CDR1 and CDR2 are GTSNPN and SVGIG (reference sequence). The length of the CDR3 is 14 residues. The V gene lost 0 bases and the J gene lost 7 bases, with 12 bases spanning the gap.

J is TRBJ1-1 and V is TRBV30; TRBD1 might be the D (6 bases). The CDR3 spans 13 residues. Looked up from germline, CDR1 is GTSNPN and CDR2 is SVGIG (reference sequence). The V end was cut by 0 bases, the J end by 3 bases, with 8 bases between. The CDR3 reads CAWSVGGDTEAFF. Here the CDR3 DNA reads TGTGCCTGGAGTGTAGGGGGGGACACTGAAGCTTTCTTT.

Only a few counts were recorded for this clone. This sequence joins TRBV30 and TRBJ1-4; D is uncertain. Germline assignment: CDR1 GTSNPN and CDR2 SVGIG (reference sequence). The CDR3 sequence is 14 residues long. V lost 2 bases and J 4 bases, leaving 11 bases between the germline ends. The CDR3 DNA follows: TGTGCCTGGAGTCCCCAGGCAGTTAATGAAAAACTGTTTTTT. Protein product: CAWSPQAVNEKLFF.

This CDR3 reads CASSLEAGIGEQFF. The CDR3 DNA sequence: TGTGCCAGCAGCTTAGAGGCAGGGATTGGTGAGCAGTTCTTC. The chain employs TRBV7-2 and TRBJ2-1; D perhaps matches TRBD1 (5 bases). Germline V CDR1 and CDR2: SGHTA, FQGNSA. V shed 1 base and J shed 9 bases, with 13 bases lying between them. This CDR3 has 14 residues.

The table lists this clone with a count of one. This rearrangement joins TRBV7-2 to TRBJ1-4; D remains ambiguous. From germline, CDR1 is SGHTA and CDR2 FQGNSA. Trimming shortened V by 3 bases and J by 0 bases, and 8 bases separated the two germline ends. CDR3 size: 15 residues. This chain's CDR3 is CASSLEGSTNEKLFF. CDR3 DNA: TGTGCCAGCAGCTTGGAGGGTTCAACTAATGAAAAACTGTTTTTT.